Listed here are 9 T cell receptor beta chains from one sample, sequenced in a study of cytomegalovirus exposure and HLA in healthy donors. Amplification used 60 Vbeta primers and 13 Jbeta primers. Repertoires were generated with immunoSEQ multiplex PCR, while TCRdb's copy carries only in-frame clones and drops some. The sample lists around 110,000 clones; roughly 70% were seen once. The sequenced material came from PBMCs. Receptor source: a woman aged 18-29 years in good health and CMV-seronegative.

This clone has only one observation. This chain connects TRBV4-1 to TRBJ2-7; 7 bases fit TRBD1. From germline, CDR1 is MGHRA and CDR2 YSYEKL. This CDR3 has 17 residues. The J segment lost 0 bases and the V segment lost 0 bases, leaving 8 bases of the junction unmatched. The CDR3 is CASSQDTWGQSSYEQYF. DNA for the CDR3: TGCGCCAGCAGCCAAGATACTTGGGGACAGAGCTCCTACGAGCAGTACTTC.

V gene TRBV5-1 combines with J gene TRBJ1-1, with TRBD1 matching 8 bases. CDR3 size: 13 residues. Germline V gene lookup returns CDR1 SGHRS and CDR2 YFSETQ. Trimming cost V 3 bases and J 12 bases; bases outside gene matches: 10. The CDR3, as DNA: TGCGCCAGCAGCTCGCAGGGGGCTAACGGACCTTTCTTT. It codes for CASSSQGANGPFF.

V gene TRBV2 combines with J gene TRBJ1-6; D call uncertain. The CDR3 has 13 amino acids. Trimming took 3 bases from V and 7 from J, leaving 7 bases between them. CDR1 is SNHLY and CDR2 is FYNNEI in the germline V gene. CDR3 sequence reads: CASSERGNSPLHF. The CDR3 DNA follows: TGTGCCAGCAGTGAGCGGGGAAATTCACCCCTCCACTTT. Full variable domain (missing parts from reference TRBV2 and TRBJ1-6): EPEVTQTPSHQVTQMGQEVILRCVPISNHLYFYWYRQILGQKVEFLVSFYNNEISEKSEIFDDQFSVERPDGSNFTLKIRSTKLEDSAMYFCASSERGNSPLHFGNGTRLTVT.

The V call is TRBV6-1, the J call TRBJ2-3, with 10 bases matching TRBD1. The J segment lost 3 bases and the V segment lost 4 bases, leaving 4 bases of the junction unmatched. Germline assignment: CDR1 MNHNS and CDR2 SASEGT. CDR3 length: 15 amino acids. The CDR3 loop reads CASSAGTGVTDTQYF. In DNA, the CDR3 is TGTGCCAGCAGTGCCGGGACAGGGGTGACAGATACGCAGTATTTT.

CDR3 DNA: TGCGCCAGCAGCCCTGCTAGGACAGGGAACTATGGCTACACCTTC. It translates to CASSPARTGNYGYTF. V and J are TRBV4-1 and TRBJ1-2, with 8 bases identical to TRBD1. This CDR3 has 15 amino acids. V dropped 4 bases and J dropped 2; count of bases not matched to a gene: 6. Germline V CDR1 and CDR2: MGHRA, YSYEKL.

With respect to this clone: The CDR3 ends on some other residue instead of the conserved phenylalanine or tryptophan, so this is likely a read error. The limits of the CDR3 on the DNA are not certain, so only TCRdb's listed CDR3 is given. V gene TRBV1 combines with J gene TRBJ1-1. TRBV1 counts as a pseudogene. Inclusive of both ends, the CDR3 amounts to 10 amino acids. CDR3 region: CTSSHLRRTL.

This clone was seen a single time. CDR3 amino acids: CASSDSWGGETQYF. The CDR3 DNA reads TGTGCCAGCAGTGATTCATGGGGGGGAGAGACCCAGTACTTC. The J gene is TRBJ2-5, the V gene TRBV6-1; TRBD2 matches 7 bases. The CDR3 runs to 14 residues. Per germline, CDR1 MNHNS and CDR2 SASEGT. Germline trimming cut 3 bases from V and 4 bases from J; bases unmatched to any gene: 5.

The rearrangement links TRBV10-1 to TRBJ1-1; tentatively, D is TRBD1 (5 bases). This CDR3 is built from 16 residues. Trimming cost V 0 bases and J 5 bases, with 16 bases left between them. The germline V gene has CDR1 WNHNN and CDR2 SYGVQD (reference sequence). DNA of the CDR3: TGCGCCAGCAGTGAGTCGGAGTTGGGGCGAGGAACTGAAGCTTTCTTT. It encodes CASSESELGRGTEAFF.

The J gene is TRBJ2-3, the V gene TRBV6-1; 7 nucleotides agree with TRBD1. Losses at the gene ends were 5 bases for V and 2 bases for J; bases not matched to a gene: 7. This CDR3 contains 15 residues. CDR1 and CDR2 from the germline V gene are MNHNS and SASEGT. CDR3 sequence (DNA): TGTGCCAGCAGTCTGGACGACAGGGTCACAGATACGCAGTATTTT. Translated: CASSLDDRVTDTQYF.